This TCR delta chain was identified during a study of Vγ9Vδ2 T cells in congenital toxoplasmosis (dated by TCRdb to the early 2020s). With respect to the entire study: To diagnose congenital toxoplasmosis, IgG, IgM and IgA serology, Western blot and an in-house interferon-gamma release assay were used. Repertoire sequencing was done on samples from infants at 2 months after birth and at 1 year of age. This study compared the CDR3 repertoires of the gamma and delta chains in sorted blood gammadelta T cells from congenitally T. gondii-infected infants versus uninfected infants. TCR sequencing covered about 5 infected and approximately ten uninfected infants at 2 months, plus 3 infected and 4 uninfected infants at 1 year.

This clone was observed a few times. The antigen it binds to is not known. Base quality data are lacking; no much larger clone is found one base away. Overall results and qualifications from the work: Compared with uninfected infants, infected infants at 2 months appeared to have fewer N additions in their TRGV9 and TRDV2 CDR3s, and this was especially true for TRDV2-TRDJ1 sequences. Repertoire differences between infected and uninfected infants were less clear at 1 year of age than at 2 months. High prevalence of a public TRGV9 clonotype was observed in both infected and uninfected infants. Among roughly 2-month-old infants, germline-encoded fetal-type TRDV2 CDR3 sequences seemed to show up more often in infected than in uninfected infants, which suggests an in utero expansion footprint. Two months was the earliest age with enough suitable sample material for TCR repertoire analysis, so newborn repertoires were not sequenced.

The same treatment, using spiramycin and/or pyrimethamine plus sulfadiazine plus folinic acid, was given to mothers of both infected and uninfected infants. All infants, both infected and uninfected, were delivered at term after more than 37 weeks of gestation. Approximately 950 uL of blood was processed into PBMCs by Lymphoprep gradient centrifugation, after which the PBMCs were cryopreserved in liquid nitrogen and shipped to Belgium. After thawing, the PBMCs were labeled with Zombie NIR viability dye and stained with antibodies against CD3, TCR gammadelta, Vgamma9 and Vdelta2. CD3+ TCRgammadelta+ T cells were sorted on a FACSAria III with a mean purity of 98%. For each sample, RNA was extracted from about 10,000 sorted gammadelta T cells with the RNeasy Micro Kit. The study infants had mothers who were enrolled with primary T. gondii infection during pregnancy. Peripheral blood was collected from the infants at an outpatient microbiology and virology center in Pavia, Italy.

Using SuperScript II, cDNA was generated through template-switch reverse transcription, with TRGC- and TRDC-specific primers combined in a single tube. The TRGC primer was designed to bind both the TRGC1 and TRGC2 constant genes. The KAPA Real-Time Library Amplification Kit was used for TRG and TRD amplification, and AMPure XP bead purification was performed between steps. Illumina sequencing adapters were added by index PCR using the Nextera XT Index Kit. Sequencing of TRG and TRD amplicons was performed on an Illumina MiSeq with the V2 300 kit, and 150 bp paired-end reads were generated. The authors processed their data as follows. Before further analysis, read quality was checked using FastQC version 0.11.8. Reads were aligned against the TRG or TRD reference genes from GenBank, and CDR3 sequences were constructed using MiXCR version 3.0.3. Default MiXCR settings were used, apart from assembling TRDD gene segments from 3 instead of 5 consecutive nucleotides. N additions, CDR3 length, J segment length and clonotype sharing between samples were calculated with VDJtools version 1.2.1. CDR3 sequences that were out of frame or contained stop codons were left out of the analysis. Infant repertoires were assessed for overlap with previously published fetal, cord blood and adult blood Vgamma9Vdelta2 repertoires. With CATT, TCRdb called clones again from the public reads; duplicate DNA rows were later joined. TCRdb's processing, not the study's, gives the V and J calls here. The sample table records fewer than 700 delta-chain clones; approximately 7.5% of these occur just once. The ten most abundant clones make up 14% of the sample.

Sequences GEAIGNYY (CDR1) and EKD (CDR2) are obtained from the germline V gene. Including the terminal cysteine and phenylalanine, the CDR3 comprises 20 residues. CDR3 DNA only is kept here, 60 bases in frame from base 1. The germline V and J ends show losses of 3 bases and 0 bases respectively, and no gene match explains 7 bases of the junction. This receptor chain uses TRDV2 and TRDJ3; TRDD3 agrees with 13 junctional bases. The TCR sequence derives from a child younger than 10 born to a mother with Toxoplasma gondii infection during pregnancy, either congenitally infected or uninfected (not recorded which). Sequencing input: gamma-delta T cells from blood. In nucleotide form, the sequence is TGTGCCTGTGACTTACTGGGGGATACGCATCACTCCTGGGACACCCGACAGATGTTTTTC. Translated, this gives CACDLLGDTHHSWDTRQMFF.